The entry below describes one T cell receptor beta chain. The germline V gene encodes CDR1 MGHDK and CDR2 SYGVNS. Trimming removed 6 bases from V and 4 bases from J; junction bases left unmatched: 8. CDR3 length: 15 amino acids. Original methodology: Reference gene primer amplification in the assay estimated nucleated cell counts. The table came from immunoSEQ multiplex PCR; TCRdb's copy has only in-frame clones and leaves some out. The DNA gave D and trimming, while V, J and clone size come from that table. The sample includes some 99,000 clones, about nine tenths of them seen just once. The data originate from a study of blood T cell repertoires in COVID-19. At the level of the study: The study drew acute and convalescent COVID-19 samples from the United States, Italy and Spain. The analysed material was cDNA or gDNA that came from T cells, B-cell-depleted T cells, or PBMCs.

This sequence was found in a human donor in a cohort sampled during active COVID-19. The sequenced sample consisted of peripheral blood. The chain uses TRBV25-1 and TRBJ2-1; 8 positions agree with TRBD2. CDR3 DNA: TGTGCCAGCAGACGTCCCGGGACTAGTTACAATGAGCAGTTCTTC. It codes for CASRRPGTSYNEQFF.